Listed below are T cell receptor beta chains from one sample, sequenced in a study of blood T cell repertoires in COVID-19. Assay used: immunoSEQ multiplex PCR; TCRdb lists only in-frame clones, some missing. The sample has 100,000 or so clones; 80% to 90% are singletons. The sequenced material came from PBMCs or T cells enriched from blood (not recorded which). The receptors stem from a woman aged 50 to 65 who had recovered from COVID-19. Each CDR3 is given with its conserved first and last residue. A D gene is named only where the DNA matches it firmly. Clone size is shown for a subset of rows, as once, few, many or a class of expanded clone.

TRBJ2-1	TRBV30	.	.	CACIRTGNEQFF	TGTGCCTGCATCAGAACAGGGAATGAGCAGTTCTTC
TRBJ1-6	TRBV27	.	few	CASSFGGVGSPLHF	TGTGCCAGCAGTTTTGGGGGGGTTGGGTCACCCCTCCACTTT
TRBJ2-1	TRBV25-1	TRBD2	.	CASSVASGYNEQFF	TGTGCCAGCAGTGTGGCTAGCGGATACAATGAGCAGTTCTTC
TRBJ1-5	TRBV28	TRBD1	.	CASSPTGAQPQHF	TGTGCCAGCAGTCCCACAGGGGCGCAGCCCCAGCATTTT
TRBJ1-1	TRBV27	TRBD1	once	CASRQGRNTEAFF	TGTGCCAGCCGACAGGGTCGGAACACTGAAGCTTTCTTT
TRBJ2-5	TRBV5-5	.	.	CASSSTRVDPEETQYF	TGTGCCAGCAGCTCCACGAGGGTAGATCCGGAAGAGACCCAGTACTTC
TRBJ1-2	TRBV5-6	.	.	CASSLPQGYYGYTF	TGTGCCAGCAGCCTACCGCAGGGTTACTATGGCTACACCTTC
TRBJ1-2	TRBV19	.	.	CASSLQGVVGYTF	TGTGCCAGTTCTTTACAGGGAGTGGTGGGCTACACCTTC
TRBJ2-7	TRBV6-4	TRBD1	.	CASSEETGPPYEQYF	TGTGCCAGCAGTGAAGAGACAGGGCCTCCCTACGAGCAGTACTTC
TRBJ1-4	TRBV28	.	.	CASSLAGGTSTNEKLFF	TGTGCCAGCAGTTTGGCTGGGGGCACTTCAACTAATGAAAAACTGTTTTTT
TRBJ2-5	TRBV30	.	.	CAWSVLRETQYF	TGTGCCTGGAGTGTACTCAGGGAGACCCAGTACTTC
TRBJ1-6	TRBV9	.	.	CASSVTVLSSYNSPLHF	TGTGCCAGCAGCGTAACAGTCCTCAGCTCCTATAATTCACCCCTCCACTTT
TRBJ2-7	TRBV18	TRBD1	.	CASSPLDRGEQYF	TGTGCCAGCTCACCCCTCGACAGGGGCGAGCAGTACTTC
TRBJ1-2	TRBV3-1/TRBV3-2	.	.	CASNYQRLGYYGYTF	TGTGCCAGTAACTATCAGAGACTGGGTTACTATGGCTACACCTTC
TRBJ1-5	TRBV7-2	.	.	CASSFSVTGNQPQHF	TGTGCCAGCAGCTTTTCGGTGACAGGTAATCAGCCCCAGCATTTT
TRBJ2-1	TRBV28	.	.	CASSRGQKQFF	TGTGCCAGCAGTCGTGGACAGAAGCAGTTCTTC
TRBJ2-7	TRBV2	TRBD1	.	CASSDRTGGLEQYF	TGTGCCAGCAGTGATAGGACAGGGGGTCTCGAGCAGTACTTC
TRBJ1-1	TRBV7-8	.	.	CASSLDQGSAFF	TGTGCCAGCAGCTTAGATCAGGGGTCGGCTTTCTTT
TRBJ2-3	TRBV5-1	.	.	CASSRGKTTAGYTDTQYF	TGCGCCAGCAGCCGGGGGAAAACGACTGCTGGCTACACAGATACGCAGTATTTT
TRBJ1-2	TRBV6-5	TRBD1	many	CASRRQGGYTF	TGTGCCAGCAGAAGACAGGGGGGCTACACCTTC
TRBJ1-2	TRBV28	.	.	CASSAPVQGTNYGYTF	TGTGCCAGCAGTGCGCCCGTCCAGGGCACTAACTATGGCTACACCTTC
TRBJ1-2	TRBV6-1	.	.	CASAGVLYGYTF	TGTGCCAGCGCAGGGGTCCTCTATGGCTACACCTTC
TRBJ1-3	TRBV3-1/TRBV3-2	TRBD1	.	CASSLGRTGSGNTIYF	TGTGCCAGCAGCCTGGGAAGGACAGGGTCTGGAAACACCATATATTTT
TRBJ1-4	TRBV6-6	.	.	CASSHRNEKLFF	TGTGCCAGCAGTCACAGGAATGAAAAACTGTTTTTT
TRBJ2-1	TRBV28	TRBD2	.	CASSEASGNNEQFF	TGTGCCAGCAGTGAGGCCAGCGGGAACAATGAGCAGTTCTTC
TRBJ1-4	TRBV19	.	.	CASSIAGIGEKLFF	TGTGCCAGTAGTATAGCAGGGATCGGCGAAAAACTGTTTTTT
TRBJ1-5	TRBV28	.	few	CASSFAASNQPQHF	TGTGCCAGCAGTTTTGCGGCGAGCAATCAGCCCCAGCATTTT
TRBJ1-5	TRBV6-5	.	.	CASSSHYSNQPQHF	TGTGCCAGCAGTTCCCACTATAGCAATCAGCCCCAGCATTTT
TRBJ2-7	TRBV28	TRBD2	.	CASSITGLGIWHEQYF	TGTGCCAGCAGTATCACGGGACTAGGAATATGGCACGAGCAGTACTTC
TRBJ2-1	TRBV3-1/TRBV3-2	TRBD2	few	CASSRATDRVGTSGRYNEQFF	TGTGCCAGCAGCCGCGCCACGGACAGGGTAGGGACTAGCGGGAGGTACAATGAGCAGTTCTTC
TRBJ2-3	TRBV9	.	.	CASSVGGSTDTQYF	TGTGCCAGCAGCGTTGGAGGGTCCACAGATACGCAGTATTTT
TRBJ1-1	TRBV2	.	.	CASSYRIEAFF	TGTGCCAGCAGTTACAGAATTGAAGCTTTCTTT
TRBJ1-5	TRBV6-5	TRBD1	once	CASSPTGGVHQPQHF	TGTGCCAGCAGTCCTACAGGGGGTGTTCATCAGCCCCAGCATTTT
TRBJ2-3	TRBV4-1	.	.	CASNPSPRGTDTQYF	TGCGCCAGCAACCCCAGCCCGCGCGGTACAGATACGCAGTATTTT
TRBJ2-2	TRBV28	TRBD2	once	CASKQTSSGNTGELFF	TGTGCCAGCAAACAGACCTCTAGCGGAAACACCGGGGAGCTGTTTTTT
TRBJ2-5	TRBV5-1	TRBD1	.	CASSRTGEETQYF	TGCGCCAGCAGCCGGACAGGGGAAGAGACCCAGTACTTC
TRBJ1-6	TRBV19	.	.	CASSIAGGDSPLHF	TGTGCCAGTAGTATAGCGGGGGGAGATTCACCCCTCCACTTT
TRBJ2-1	TRBV10-2	.	.	CASSPAEYNEQFF	TGCGCCAGCAGCCCAGCGGAGTACAATGAGCAGTTCTTC
TRBJ1-5	TRBV6-5	.	.	CASSPVAGRNQPQHF	TGTGCCAGCAGCCCCGTGGCTGGGCGAAATCAGCCCCAGCATTTT
TRBJ2-1	TRBV2	TRBD2	.	CASTADSGGLLYNEQFF	TGTGCCAGCACGGCCGACAGCGGGGGCCTGCTGTACAATGAGCAGTTCTTC
TRBJ1-4	TRBV18	.	.	CASSLLTHASTNEKLFF	TGTGCCAGCTCACTTCTGACACATGCCTCAACTAATGAAAAACTGTTTTTT
TRBJ1-2	TRBV7-2	.	once	CASSSNRAGYTF	TGTGCCAGCAGCTCGAACAGGGCTGGCTACACCTTC
TRBJ2-7	TRBV12-5	TRBD2	.	CASGFWRGGLGSYEQYF	TGTGCTAGTGGTTTTTGGCGGGGGGGCCTGGGCTCCTACGAGCAGTACTTC
TRBJ2-7	TRBV3-1/TRBV3-2	TRBD2	.	CASRSTAGGPKQYF	TGTGCCAGCAGGTCTACAGCGGGGGGGCCTAAGCAGTACTTC
TRBJ2-3	TRBV7-9	TRBD2	.	CASRGLPSGLTTSTDTQYF	TGTGCCAGCAGGGGTTTACCTAGCGGTCTTACTACTAGCACAGATACGCAGTATTTT
TRBJ2-3	TRBV25-1	TRBD2	.	CASSSGKAGGWADTQYF	TGTGCCAGCAGCTCCGGCAAAGCGGGGGGCTGGGCAGATACGCAGTATTTT
TRBJ1-6	TRBV28	.	.	CASSFLGEKAPLHF	TGTGCCAGCAGTTTTCTCGGGGAGAAAGCACCCCTCCACTTT
TRBJ1-2	TRBV6-5	TRBD1	.	CASSRDRGNYGYTF	TGTGCCAGCAGTAGGGACAGGGGAAACTATGGCTACACCTTC
TRBJ2-3	TRBV27	TRBD1	.	CASSFRDRGDGTQYF	TGTGCCAGCAGTTTCCGGGACAGGGGCGATGGTACGCAGTATTTT
TRBJ1-2	TRBV30	TRBD1	.	CAWSSGQGVGGYTF	TGTGCCTGGAGTTCAGGACAGGGGGTAGGAGGCTACACCTTC
TRBJ1-5	TRBV3-1/TRBV3-2	TRBD1	.	CASSPRTGESQPQHF	TGTGCCAGCAGCCCCCGGACAGGGGAGAGTCAGCCCCAGCATTTT
TRBJ1-4	TRBV7-9	TRBD1	.	CASSLADRDEKLFF	TGTGCCAGCAGCTTAGCGGACAGGGACGAAAAACTGTTTTTT
TRBJ2-3	TRBV28	.	.	CASSPSTPGTDTQYF	TGTGCCAGCAGCCCCAGTACCCCTGGCACAGATACGCAGTATTTT
TRBJ2-7	TRBV5-1	TRBD2	.	CASSLDLAGVLNPLEQYF	TGCGCCAGCAGCTTGGACCTAGCGGGGGTCCTAAACCCACTCGAGCAGTACTTC
TRBJ1-2	TRBV6-6	.	.	CASSYGHVNGYTF	TGTGCCAGCAGTTACGGGCACGTCAATGGCTACACCTTC